These 23 T cell receptor beta chains were all obtained from the same sample, sequenced in a study of blood T cell repertoires in COVID-19 (dated by TCRdb to 2018 to 2021). The protocol used for the library was the immunoSEQ multiplex PCR assay. Imported from immuneACCESS, the table was reduced by TCRdb to in-frame sequences with V and J called. These copies leave out some clones; in studies compared against another copy, an unresolved V gene accounts for under half, and the cause of the remainder is not known. Within this sample are fewer than 500,000 clones, with 75% to 90% of them counted one time only. Roughly 1.1% of the sample is in the top ten clones. The sequencing input was PBMCs or T cells enriched from blood (not recorded which). Receptors originate from a man aged 25 to 40 who had recovered from COVID-19.

In the case of this clone: A read error is possible here, since a much larger clone lies one base away. The chain carries TRBV28 and TRBJ2-5, with D possibly being TRBD1 (6 bases). Trimming shortened V by 6 bases and J by 2 bases, and 10 bases separated the two germline ends. Germline V lookup: CDR1 MDHEN, CDR2 SYDVKM. The CDR3 is 13 residues long. The CDR3 here is CASSRGRQETQYF. As DNA, the CDR3 is TGTGCCAGCAGCAGGGGCAGGCAAGAGACCCAGTACTTC.

This chain uses TRBV7-9 with TRBJ2-1; 10 nucleotides align to TRBD2. Germline lookup yields CDR1 SEHNR and CDR2 FQNEAQ (reference sequence). V dropped 5 bases and J dropped 7; count of bases not matched to a gene: 14. The CDR3 is made up of 17 amino acids. The CDR3 is CASSSDLGLARGNEQFF. As DNA, the CDR3 is TGTGCCAGCAGCAGCGACCTGGGACTAGCGAGGGGAAATGAGCAGTTCTTC.

The rearrangement joins TRBV28 to TRBJ2-1, with TRBD1 matching 7 bases. The CDR3 length is 11 residues. CDR1 MDHEN and CDR2 SYDVKM come from the germline V gene. V was pared by 3 bases and J by 15 bases, with 5 bases of the junction left unmatched. The CDR3 DNA reads as TGTGCCAGCAGTTTGGGACAGCCGAGGTTCTTC. Translating it yields CASSLGQPRFF.

This chain connects TRBV30 to TRBJ2-7; TRBD2 agrees at 8 bases. CDR1 and CDR2 (germline): GTSNPN, SVGIG (reference sequence). The CDR3 is 18 residues long. The V gene end was trimmed by 7 bases and the J gene end by 7 bases; junction bases not matched to a gene: 27. The CDR3 region is CASSRNHLSGMRYYEQYF. CDR3 DNA: TGTGCCTCCTCTAGAAACCACCTTAGCGGGATGCGTTACTATGAGCAGTACTTC.

This chain uses TRBV5-1 with TRBJ2-2, with TRBD1 matching over 7 bases. Germline values: CDR1 SGHRS, CDR2 YFSETQ. CDR3 size: 15 residues. J gave up 1 base and V 4 bases, and 4 bases lay outside the gene matches. The CDR3 reads CASSTWTGNTGELFF. The DNA for the CDR3 is TGCGCCAGCAGCACATGGACAGGGAACACCGGGGAGCTGTTTTTT.

This chain connects TRBV5-1 to TRBJ1-3, with D perhaps matching TRBD1 (6 bases). The CDR3 covers 16 residues. Looked up from germline, CDR1 is SGHRS and CDR2 is YFSETQ. Trimming took off 3 bases at V and 0 bases at J, with 13 bases between the two ends. CDR3: CASSSKTGDSGNTIYF. The CDR3, as DNA: TGCGCCAGCAGCTCCAAGACAGGCGACTCTGGAAACACCATATATTTT. The whole variable domain, filled in from reference TRBV5-1 and TRBJ1-3, reads KAGVTQTPRYLIKTRGQQVTLSCSPISGHRSVSWYQQTPGQGLQFLFEYFSETQRNKGNFPGRFSGRQFSNSRSEMNVSTLELGDSALYLCASSSKTGDSGNTIYFGEGSWLTVV.

The J gene is TRBJ1-3, the V gene TRBV18, with 8 bases fitting TRBD1. J lost 5 bases, V lost 3 bases, and 6 bases had no gene match. Germline V gives CDR1 KGHSH, CDR2 LQKENI. The CDR3 has 15 residues. In DNA form, the CDR3 reads TGTGCCAGCTCACCTGGACAGGGAAGCAGAAACACCATATATTTT. Amino acid sequence: CASSPGQGSRNTIYF. The full variable domain, rest sourced from reference TRBV18 and TRBJ1-3, is NAGVMQNPRHLVRRRGQEARLRCSPMKGHSHVYWYRQLPEEGLKFMVYLQKENIIDESGMPKERFSAEFPKEGPSILRIQQVVRGDSAAYFCASSPGQGSRNTIYFGEGSWLTVV.

This clone was counted only a few times. The chain employs TRBV29-1 and TRBJ1-1; D unclear. Looked up from germline, CDR1 is SQVTM and CDR2 is ANQGSEA. V was cut by 5 bases and J by 1 base, with 11 bases left in between. The CDR3 spans 13 residues. The DNA of the CDR3 is TGCAGCGTTCTAGCGACGGGGAACACTGAAGCTTTCTTT. Translated: CSVLATGNTEAFF.

The rearrangement links TRBV4-1 to TRBJ2-3; maybe TRBD1 (5 bases). V was cut by 0 bases and J by 1 base, with 14 bases left in between. Germline CDR1 MGHRA, CDR2 YSYEKL. CDR3 length: 17 residues. The CDR3 DNA reads as TGCGCCAGCAGCCAAGATCATAGGGGATTAGGCACAGATACGCAGTATTTT. The encoded protein is CASSQDHRGLGTDTQYF.

The V and J genes are TRBV29-1 and TRBJ2-3, with TRBD2 matching over 8 bases. Germline values: CDR1 SQVTM, CDR2 ANQGSEA. Germline trimming cut 3 bases from V and 6 bases from J; bases unmatched to any gene: 14. This CDR3 contains 16 residues. The CDR3, as DNA: TGCAGCGTTGATTCGGGGGGGCCCCTTTTCACGGATACGCAGTATTTT. Protein product: CSVDSGGPLFTDTQYF.

This clone is a singleton in its sample. The CDR3 region has the DNA TGTGCCAGCAGGCATAACAGGGGTAACACCGGGGAGCTGTTTTTT. This codes for CASRHNRGNTGELFF. This chain links TRBV6-4 with TRBJ2-2; 7 bases align to TRBD1. V shed 6 bases and J 2 bases; nucleotides not matched to a gene: 6. Per germline, CDR1 MRHNA and CDR2 SNTAGT. The CDR3 is 15 residues long.

The J gene is TRBJ2-7, the V gene TRBV28; 10 nucleotides line up with TRBD1. This CDR3 region has 17 residues. With V trimmed by 5 bases and J by 1 base, 11 bases remained unmatched. The germline gives CDR1 MDHEN, CDR2 SYDVKM. The CDR3 DNA sequence: TGTGCCAGCAGTCCGGTAGCCGGACAGGGGGTTTCCTACGAGCAGTACTTC. Translated: CASSPVAGQGVSYEQYF.

The V call is TRBV28, the J call TRBJ2-5; tentatively, D is TRBD2 (6 bases). CDR1 is MDHEN and CDR2 is SYDVKM in the germline V gene. This CDR3 is 15 amino acids long. Deletions cut 2 bases from V and 7 bases from J, with 17 bases between. The CDR3 DNA reads TGTGCCAGCAGTTTACCCGGGACCCTCGGGGGGACCCAGTACTTC. This gives the protein CASSLPGTLGGTQYF.

This chain joins TRBV4-1 and TRBJ2-7; no definite D call. V lost 4 bases and J lost 1, with 8 bases in between. This CDR3 comprises 13 residues. CDR1 and CDR2 (germline): MGHRA, YSYEKL. In nucleotides, the CDR3 is TGCGCCAGCAGCCCGACTGCGTCCTACGAGCAGTACTTC. Translating it yields CASSPTASYEQYF.

The genes are TRBV5-6 and TRBJ2-1; D is perhaps TRBD2 (6 bases). CDR1 SGHDT and CDR2 YYEEEE come from the germline V gene. CDR3 length equals 15 residues. Trimming stripped 0 bases from V and 5 bases from J, with 12 bases between. The CDR3 loop reads CASSLVREFHNEQFF. CDR3 in DNA: TGTGCCAGCAGCTTGGTTCGGGAGTTCCACAATGAGCAGTTCTTC.

The gene calls are TRBV6-5 and TRBJ2-5; 8 bases map to TRBD1. CDR1 MNHEY and CDR2 SVGAGI come from the germline V gene. CDR3 length: 14 residues. V shed 8 bases and J 5 bases; nucleotides not matched to a gene: 10. The DNA of the CDR3 is TGTGCCAGCCGGTCTCCGACAGGGGTTGAGACCCAGTACTTC. This codes for CASRSPTGVETQYF.

This clone was found a few times. The chain combines TRBV11-2 with TRBJ2-1, with 9 bases lining up with TRBD2. Trimming at V came to 6 bases and at J to 9 bases, leaving 15 bases not matched to a gene. This CDR3 is built from 16 residues. Germline-derived CDR1 and CDR2 are SGHAT and FQNNGV. The CDR3 reads CASSSPSSGRLGEQFF. The CDR3 region has the DNA TGTGCCAGCAGTTCACCGTCGAGCGGGAGGTTGGGTGAGCAGTTCTTC.

The chain is built from TRBV6-5 and TRBJ2-7; TRBD1 aligns across 9 bases. In germline, CDR1 is MNHEY, CDR2 SVGAGI. V was clipped by 2 bases and J by 3 bases; unmatched bases: 5. The CDR3 is 15 amino acids. As DNA, the CDR3 is TGTGCCAGCAGTTACGGGACAGGGACACACTACGAGCAGTACTTC. Protein: CASSYGTGTHYEQYF.

The gene calls are TRBV10-3 and TRBJ2-6, with 8 bases matching TRBD1. V lost 3 bases and J lost 2; bases outside the gene matches: 3. Germline assignment: CDR1 ENHRY and CDR2 SYGVKD. The CDR3 loop spans 16 amino acids. CDR3 nucleotides: TGTGCCATCAGTGACCAACAGGGGGCTGGGGCCAACGTCCTGACTTTC. Its translation is CAISDQQGAGANVLTF.

The chain combines TRBV15 with TRBJ2-7; 8 bases align to TRBD2. The CDR3 sequence is 15 residues long. The ends lost 1 base at V and 5 bases at J; junction bases unmatched: 7. CDR1 LNHNV and CDR2 YYDKDF come from the germline V gene (reference sequence). CDR3 DNA: TGTGCCACCAGCAGAGTGGGACTAGTGGGAGACGAGCAGTACTTC. This encodes CATSRVGLVGDEQYF.

This clone appeared once. The rearrangement joins TRBV12-5 to TRBJ2-2; TRBD2 is a possible D gene (5 bases). Germline assignment: CDR1 LGHNT and CDR2 FRNRAP. The CDR3 covers 16 residues. V was trimmed by 0 bases and J by 5 bases, leaving 13 bases between them. The CDR3 region is CASGLVLGRVTGELFF. The CDR3 bases are TGTGCTAGTGGTTTGGTACTTGGGCGGGTTACCGGGGAGCTGTTTTTT.

The chain carries TRBV21-1 and TRBJ2-6; TRBD1, the D gene given by the table, was not confirmed from the DNA. TRBV21-1 is a pseudogene. The CDR3 extends over 16 amino acids. The CDR3 nucleotides read TGTGCCAGCACCAGCCTTGGGGGCTGGGGGGCCAACGTCCTGACTTTC. Protein: CASTSLGGWGANVLTF.

The chain has TRBV18 and TRBJ2-1; D is perhaps TRBD1 (6 bases). The CDR3 is 17 residues long. The germline CDR1 and CDR2 sequences are KGHSH and LQKENI. V was clipped by 0 bases and J by 7 bases, with 19 bases between them. In DNA, the CDR3 is TGTGCCAGCTCACCACCGATGAGACAATCACAGGGAAATGAGCAGTTCTTC. Its translation: CASSPPMRQSQGNEQFF.